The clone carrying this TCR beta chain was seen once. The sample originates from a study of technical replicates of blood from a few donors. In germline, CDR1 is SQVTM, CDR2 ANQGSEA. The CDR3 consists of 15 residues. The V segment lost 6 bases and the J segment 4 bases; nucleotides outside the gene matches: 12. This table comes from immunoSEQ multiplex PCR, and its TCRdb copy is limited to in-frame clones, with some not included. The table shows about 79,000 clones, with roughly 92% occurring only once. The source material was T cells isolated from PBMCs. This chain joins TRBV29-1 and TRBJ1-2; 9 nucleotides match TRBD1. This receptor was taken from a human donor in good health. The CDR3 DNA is TGCAGCGTCGGGACAGGGATTCCACTAGTCTATGGCTACACCTTC. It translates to CSVGTGIPLVYGYTF. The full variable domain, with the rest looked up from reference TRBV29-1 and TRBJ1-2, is SAVISQKPSRDICQRGTSLTIQCQVDSQVTMMFWYRQQPGQSLTLIATANQGSEATYESGFVIDKFPISRPNLTFSTLTVSNMSPEDSSIYLCSVGTGIPLVYGYTFGSGTRLTVV.